The 13 T cell receptor beta chains reported below all come from one sample, sequenced in a study of blood T cell repertoires in COVID-19. Data came from immunoSEQ multiplex PCR; TCRdb stores just in-frame clones and leaves some out. The table has about 160,000 clones, around 80% seen once; the top ten hold 8% to 9.5%. Specimen: peripheral blood. The receptors were sampled from a woman aged 80 or older with active or convalescent COVID-19.

This rearrangement joins TRBV7-9 to TRBJ1-2; 8 bases align to TRBD1. The CDR3 consists of 15 residues. Germline trimming cut 5 bases from V and 0 bases from J; bases unmatched to any gene: 5. Per the germline V gene, CDR1 is SEHNR and CDR2 is FQNEAQ (reference sequence). For the CDR3, the DNA is TGTGCCAGCAGCGGTCGACAGGGGACTAACTATGGCTACACCTTC. It codes for CASSGRQGTNYGYTF. Using reference TRBV7-9 and TRBJ1-2 for the parts outside the CDR3, the full variable domain is DTGVSQNPRHKITKRGQNVTFRCDPISEHNRLYWYRQTLGQGPEFLTYFQNEAQLEKSRLLSDRFSAERPKGSFSTLEIQRTEQGDSAMYLCASSGRQGTNYGYTFGSGTRLTVV.

A few counts support this clone. This chain links TRBV28 with TRBJ1-4; 11 nucleotides agree with TRBD1. CDR1 is MDHEN and CDR2 is SYDVKM in the germline V gene. CDR3 size: 15 residues. J lost 7 bases, V lost 4 bases, and 5 bases had no gene match. For the CDR3, the DNA is TGTGCCAGCAGTTCGGACAGGGGGCGCGCTGAAAAACTGTTTTTT. Amino acid sequence: CASSSDRGRAEKLFF.

This chain uses TRBV6-6 with TRBJ2-3, with D uncertain. Germline CDR1 MNHNY, CDR2 SVGAGI (reference sequence). CDR3 length: 12 amino acids. Trimming took 6 bases from V and 3 from J, leaving 7 bases between them. The CDR3 region is CASSTVTDTQYF. CDR3 coding DNA: TGTGCCAGCAGCACAGTAACAGATACGCAGTATTTT.

The chain links TRBV5-1 to TRBJ1-1; 7 bases line up with TRBD1. This CDR3 is 13 amino acids long. V shed 4 bases and J 6 bases; nucleotides not matched to a gene: 6. Germline V gives CDR1 SGHRS, CDR2 YFSETQ. CDR3 protein: CASSQGGLAEAFF. The CDR3 nucleotides are TGCGCCAGCAGCCAGGGGGGTCTCGCTGAAGCTTTCTTT.

V usage is TRBV7-9 and J usage is TRBJ2-7; a possible D gene is TRBD2 (6 bases). V dropped 2 bases and J dropped 0 bases, with 8 bases sitting between them. This CDR3 contains 14 residues. The germline V gene has CDR1 SEHNR and CDR2 FQNEAQ (reference sequence). The CDR3 coding sequence is TGTGCCAGCAGCTTAATGGAGGGCTCCTACGAGCAGTACTTC. Its protein product is CASSLMEGSYEQYF.

This clone has a handful of counts. J is TRBJ1-2 and V is TRBV29-1; D ambiguous. Germline CDR1 and CDR2: SQVTM and ANQGSEA. The CDR3 has 11 amino acids. V shed 3 bases and J shed 8 bases, with 10 bases lying between them. DNA of the CDR3: TGCAGCGTTGACCCCGAGAGCGGCTACACCTTC. Encoded protein: CSVDPESGYTF.

V usage is TRBV6-5 and J usage is TRBJ1-3; TRBD1 matches 7 bases. Trimming took 6 bases from V and 4 from J; bases not matched to a gene: 3. This CDR3 is built from 13 residues. Germline V gene data show CDR1 as MNHEY and CDR2 as SVGAGI. CDR3 bases: TGTGCCAGCAGCCTACAGGGGGGAAACACCATATATTTT. Its translation: CASSLQGGNTIYF.

CDR3 loop: CSVVPREGAVATEAFF. The CDR3 nucleotides read TGCAGCGTAGTACCGCGGGAGGGGGCCGTCGCCACTGAAGCTTTCTTT. The chain recombines TRBV29-1 with TRBJ1-1; 7 nucleotides line up with TRBD1. Germline loops: CDR1 SQVTM, CDR2 ANQGSEA. Losses at the gene ends were 6 bases for V and 4 bases for J; bases not matched to a gene: 17. This CDR3 region has 16 residues.

The genes are TRBV11-2 and TRBJ2-2, with TRBD1 matching 8 bases. This CDR3 has 17 residues. The V segment lost 1 base and the J segment 2 bases; nucleotides outside the gene matches: 6. Germline lookup yields CDR1 SGHAT and CDR2 FQNNGV. CDR3 coding DNA: TGTGCCAGCAGCTTAGGCAGGGGGCTCTCCAACACCGGGGAGCTGTTTTTT. Residues: CASSLGRGLSNTGELFF.

This clone was detected once. This chain uses TRBV19 with TRBJ1-5, with D perhaps matching TRBD1 (6 bases). This CDR3 region has 14 residues. Germline CDR1 LNHDA, CDR2 SQIVND (reference sequence). V was pared by 5 bases and J by 8 bases, with 16 bases between. The CDR3, as DNA: TGTGCCAGTAGTTTCTCCAGGGGAGTGGAGCCCCAGCATTTT. It translates to CASSFSRGVEPQHF.

CDR3 DNA sequence: TGTGCCAGCAGTGAACGGGGGGCAGCTAATCAGCCCCAGCATTTT. It codes for CASSERGAANQPQHF. The gene calls are TRBV6-1 and TRBJ1-5, with TRBD1 as a possible D gene (6 bases). CDR3 length: 15 amino acids. The germline V gene has CDR1 MNHNS and CDR2 SASEGT. V lost 2 bases and J lost 4, with 12 bases in between.

The rearrangement links TRBV24-1 to TRBJ2-2; weak D call: TRBD2 (5 bases). This CDR3 comprises 14 residues. V dropped 0 bases and J dropped 5 bases, with 6 bases sitting between them. Per germline, CDR1 KGHDR and CDR2 SFDVKD. The CDR3, as DNA: TGTGCCACCAGTGATTTGCGGGGAACCGGGGAGCTGTTTTTT. The encoded protein is CATSDLRGTGELFF.

The genes are TRBV4-2 and TRBJ1-2; TRBD1 aligns across 7 bases. Trimming removed 5 bases from V and 2 bases from J; junction bases left unmatched: 8. The CDR3 sequence is 15 residues long. CDR1 is LGHNA, CDR2 YNFKEQ, per germline. CDR3 nucleotide sequence: TGTGCCAGCAGCTCTGACAGGGATGGCAACTATGGCTACACCTTC. Translating gives CASSSDRDGNYGYTF.